These 11 T cell receptor beta chains were all obtained from the same sample, sequenced in a study of cytomegalovirus exposure and HLA in healthy donors. PCR primers comprised 60 Vbeta and 13 Jbeta primers. TCRdb keeps only in-frame clones here, not all; method: immunoSEQ multiplex PCR. The sample holds around 190,000 clones, around three quarters seen once. The sequenced sample consisted of PBMCs. Every receptor here comes from a man aged 25-40 years in good health and CMV-seronegative.

The V gene is TRBV5-1, the J gene TRBJ1-4; no clear D gene. Germline V CDR1 and CDR2: SGHRS, YFSETQ. The CDR3 runs to 15 residues. V gave up 0 bases and J gave up 0 bases, with 6 bases separating them. The CDR3 DNA is TGCGCCAGCAGCTTGGGGAGTGCAACTAATGAAAAACTGTTTTTT. Translating gives CASSLGSATNEKLFF.

This clone was observed a single time. The V and J genes are TRBV6-6 and TRBJ1-2, with 8 nucleotides matching TRBD1. Germline values: CDR1 MNHNY, CDR2 SVGAGI (reference sequence). The CDR3 runs to 14 residues. The ends lost 5 bases at V and 4 bases at J; junction bases unmatched: 6. CDR3 protein: CASSPVTGGYGYTF. The CDR3 DNA sequence: TGTGCCAGCAGTCCTGTCACAGGGGGCTATGGCTACACCTTC.

This clone occurred a few times. The chain carries TRBV13 and TRBJ2-5; 7 bases agree with TRBD2. CDR3 size: 13 residues. V gave up 7 bases and J gave up 4 bases; unmatched junction bases: 6. CDR1 and CDR2 (germline): PRHDT, FYEKMQ (reference sequence). DNA of the CDR3: TGTGCCAGCAAAGCTAGCGGTGGAGAGACCCAGTACTTC. It translates to CASKASGGETQYF.

The chain joins TRBV10-3 to TRBJ1-2, with D uncertain. Germline V CDR1 and CDR2: ENHRY, SYGVKD. With 3 bases removed from V and 2 bases from J, the gap between germline ends came to 4 bases. The CDR3 spans 12 residues. Here the CDR3 DNA reads TGTGCCATCAGTGACTCGAACTATGGCTACACCTTC. Protein: CAISDSNYGYTF.

This chain uses TRBV11-3 with TRBJ1-3; D gene ambiguous. V lost 3 bases, J lost 4 bases, and 7 bases lay in between. The CDR3 extends over 13 amino acids. CDR1 SGHNT and CDR2 YENEEA come from the germline V gene. The CDR3 DNA sequence: TGTGCCAGCAGCTTCAGAACGGGAAACACCATATATTTT. The encoded protein is CASSFRTGNTIYF.

CDR3 sequence: CASSLSSPGAVTGELFF. The CDR3 DNA sequence: TGCGCCAGCAGCTTGTCTAGCCCAGGAGCGGTTACCGGGGAGCTGTTTTTT. This chain links TRBV5-1 with TRBJ2-2; D perhaps matches TRBD2 (5 bases). Germline V gene lookup returns CDR1 SGHRS and CDR2 YFSETQ. This CDR3 has 17 residues. Trimming took 1 base from V and 5 from J, leaving 18 bases between them.

The gene calls are TRBV7-2 and TRBJ2-1; D is possibly TRBD2 (5 bases). This CDR3 is 15 amino acids long. Trimming left V 2 bases short and J 0 bases short, with 8 bases between. CDR1 SGHTA and CDR2 FQGNSA come from the germline V gene. The CDR3, as DNA: TGTGCCAGCAGCTTAAGCGGTAGCTCCTACAATGAGCAGTTCTTC. This encodes CASSLSGSSYNEQFF.

The chain recombines TRBV4-1 with TRBJ1-1, with a weak D call TRBD1 (5 bases). The CDR3 contains 16 residues. Trimming left V 3 bases short and J 4 bases short, with 18 bases between. CDR1 and CDR2 from the germline V gene are MGHRA and YSYEKL. CDR3 in amino acids: CASSHSSGRGGTEAFF. CDR3 DNA: TGCGCCAGCAGCCATAGCTCGGGGAGGGGCGGCACTGAAGCTTTCTTT.

The V call is TRBV5-1, the J call TRBJ2-1; 10 bases fit TRBD1. With V trimmed by 0 bases and J by 2 bases, 2 bases remained unmatched. The length of the CDR3 is 16 residues. Germline V gene data show CDR1 as SGHRS and CDR2 as YFSETQ. The CDR3 loop is CASSLAGTGAYNEQFF. The DNA for the CDR3 is TGCGCCAGCAGCTTGGCCGGGACAGGGGCCTACAATGAGCAGTTCTTC.

The chain has TRBV28 and TRBJ1-1, with TRBD1 as a possible D gene (6 bases). The CDR3 length is 14 residues. Between the trimmed V and J ends, which lost 6 bases and 0 bases, there was a span of 11 bases. Germline loops: CDR1 MDHEN, CDR2 SYDVKM. The CDR3 here is CASRGGRLNTEAFF. The CDR3 nucleotides read TGTGCCAGCAGAGGGGGACGTTTGAACACTGAAGCTTTCTTT.

This clone appeared a few times. The chain employs TRBV11-3 and TRBJ2-1; weak D call: TRBD2 (6 bases). The germline CDR1 and CDR2 sequences are SGHNT and YENEEA. Trimming shortened V by 4 bases and J by 10 bases, and 17 bases separated the two germline ends. This CDR3 contains 14 residues. The CDR3 reads CASSYKNGLPEQFF. In DNA, the CDR3 is TGTGCCAGCAGCTACAAAAACGGACTACCAGAGCAGTTCTTC.